The T cell receptor beta chain described here comes from a study of T cell responses to AZD1222 COVID-19 vaccine. For the study at large: Second doses were pooled across both intervals (about 4 or about 12 weeks).

Comments on this clone: The antigen is not known.

V lost 4 bases and J lost 9, with 18 bases in between. Germline CDR1 and CDR2: LGHDT and YNNKEL (reference sequence). The CDR3 spans 14 residues. Repertoires were generated with immunoSEQ multiplex PCR, while TCRdb's copy carries only in-frame clones and drops some. In the table there are 180,000 or so clones, approximately 92% of which are singletons. Study results and caveats: Nearly half of unique spike-specific TCRs reportedly avoided B.1.351 and B.1.1.7 mutated regions. Repertoire sampling occurred only after the peak T cell response.

This TCR came from an adult in good health. Here the sequenced sample was peripheral blood, taken on day 0 of AZD1222 vaccination. The chain uses TRBV3-1 (or the pseudogene TRBV3-2) and TRBJ1-2; TRBD1 might be the D (6 bases). The CDR3 protein is CASSPGVGVHSYTF. The CDR3 DNA sequence: TGTGCCAGCAGCCCAGGGGTCGGGGTACACAGCTACACCTTC.